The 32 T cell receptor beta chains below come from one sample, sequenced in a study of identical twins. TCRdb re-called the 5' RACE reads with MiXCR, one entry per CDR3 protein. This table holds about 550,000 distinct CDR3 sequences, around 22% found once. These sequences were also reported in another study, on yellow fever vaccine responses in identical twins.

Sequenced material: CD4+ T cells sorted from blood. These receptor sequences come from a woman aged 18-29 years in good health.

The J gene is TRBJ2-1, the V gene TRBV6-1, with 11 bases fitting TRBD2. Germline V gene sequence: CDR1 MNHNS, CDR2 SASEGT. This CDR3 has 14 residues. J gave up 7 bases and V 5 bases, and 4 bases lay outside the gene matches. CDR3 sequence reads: CASSPRTSGNEQFF. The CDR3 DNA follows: TGTGCCAGCAGTCCACGGACTAGCGGGAATGAGCAGTTCTTC.

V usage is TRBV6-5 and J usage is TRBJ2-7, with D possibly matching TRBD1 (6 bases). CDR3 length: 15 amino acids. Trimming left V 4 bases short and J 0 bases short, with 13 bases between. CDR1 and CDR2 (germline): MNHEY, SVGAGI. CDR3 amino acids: CASSSDSGNSYEQYF. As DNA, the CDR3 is TGTGCCAGCAGTTCGGACAGTGGGAACTCCTACGAGCAGTACTTC.

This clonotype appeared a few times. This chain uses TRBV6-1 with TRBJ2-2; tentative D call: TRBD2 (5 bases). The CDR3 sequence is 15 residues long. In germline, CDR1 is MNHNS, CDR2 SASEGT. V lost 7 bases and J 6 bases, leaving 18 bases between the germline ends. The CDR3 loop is CASTLSVVGSGELFF. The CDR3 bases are TGTGCCAGCACCCTTAGCGTGGTTGGTTCCGGGGAGCTGTTTTTT.

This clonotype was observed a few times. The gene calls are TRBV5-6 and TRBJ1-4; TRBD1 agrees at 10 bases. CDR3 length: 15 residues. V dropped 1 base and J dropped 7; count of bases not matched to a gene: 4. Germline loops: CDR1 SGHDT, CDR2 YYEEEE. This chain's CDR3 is CASSLPGTGVEKLFF. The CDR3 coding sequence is TGTGCCAGCAGCTTGCCCGGGACAGGGGTTGAAAAACTGTTTTTT.

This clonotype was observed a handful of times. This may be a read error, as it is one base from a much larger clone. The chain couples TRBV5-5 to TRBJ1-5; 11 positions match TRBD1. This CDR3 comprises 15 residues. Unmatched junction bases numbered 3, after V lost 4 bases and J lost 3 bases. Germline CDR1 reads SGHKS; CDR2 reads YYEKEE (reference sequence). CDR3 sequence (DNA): TGTGCCAGCAGCCGGACAGGGGGCATCAATCAGCCCCAGCATTTT. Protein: CASSRTGGINQPQHF.

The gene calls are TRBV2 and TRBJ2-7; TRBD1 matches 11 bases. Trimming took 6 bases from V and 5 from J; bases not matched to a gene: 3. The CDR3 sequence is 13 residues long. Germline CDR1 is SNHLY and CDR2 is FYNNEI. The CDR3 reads CASSGQGADEQYF. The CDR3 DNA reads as TGTGCCAGCAGCGGACAGGGGGCTGACGAGCAGTACTTC. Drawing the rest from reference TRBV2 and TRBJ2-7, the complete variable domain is EPEVTQTPSHQVTQMGQEVILRCVPISNHLYFYWYRQILGQKVEFLVSFYNNEISEKSEIFDDQFSVERPDGSNFTLKIRSTKLEDSAMYFCASSGQGADEQYFGPGTRLTVT.

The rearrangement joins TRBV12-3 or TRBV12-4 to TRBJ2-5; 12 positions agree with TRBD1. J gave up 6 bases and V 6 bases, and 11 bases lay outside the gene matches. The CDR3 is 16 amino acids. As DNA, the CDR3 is TGTGCCAGCAGCCTACCCGGGACAGGGGGCGTCAAGACCCAGTACTTC. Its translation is CASSLPGTGGVKTQYF.

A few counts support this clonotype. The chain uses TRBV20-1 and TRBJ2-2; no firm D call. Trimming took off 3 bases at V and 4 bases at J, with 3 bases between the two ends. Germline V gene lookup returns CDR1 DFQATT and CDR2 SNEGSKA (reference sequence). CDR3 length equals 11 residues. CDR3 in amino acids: CSASSTGELFF. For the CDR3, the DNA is TGCAGTGCTAGTTCCACCGGGGAGCTGTTTTTT.

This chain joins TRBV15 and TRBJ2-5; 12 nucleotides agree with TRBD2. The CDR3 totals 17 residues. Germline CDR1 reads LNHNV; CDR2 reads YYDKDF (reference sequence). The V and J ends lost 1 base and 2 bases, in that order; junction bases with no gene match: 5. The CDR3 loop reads CATSRVGLAGGQETQYF. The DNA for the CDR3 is TGTGCCACCAGCAGAGTAGGGCTAGCGGGAGGGCAAGAGACCCAGTACTTC.

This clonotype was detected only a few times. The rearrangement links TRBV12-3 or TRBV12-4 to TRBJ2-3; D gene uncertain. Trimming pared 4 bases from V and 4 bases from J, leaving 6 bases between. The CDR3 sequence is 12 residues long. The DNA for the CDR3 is TGTGCCAGCAGTTCCTATGCAGATACGCAGTATTTT. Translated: CASSSYADTQYF.

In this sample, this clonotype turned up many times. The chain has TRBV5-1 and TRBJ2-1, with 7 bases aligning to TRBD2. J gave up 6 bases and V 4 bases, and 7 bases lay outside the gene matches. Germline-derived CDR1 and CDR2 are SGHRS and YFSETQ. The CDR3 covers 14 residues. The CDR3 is CASSHGLDRNEQFF. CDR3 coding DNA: TGCGCCAGCAGCCACGGACTAGATCGCAATGAGCAGTTCTTC.

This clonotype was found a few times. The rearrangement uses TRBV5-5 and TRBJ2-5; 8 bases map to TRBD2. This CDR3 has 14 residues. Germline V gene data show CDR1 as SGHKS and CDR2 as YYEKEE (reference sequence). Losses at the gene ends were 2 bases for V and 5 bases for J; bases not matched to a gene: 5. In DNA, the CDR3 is TGTGCCAGCAGCTTAGCGGGAGCGGCGGAGACCCAGTACTTC. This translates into CASSLAGAAETQYF. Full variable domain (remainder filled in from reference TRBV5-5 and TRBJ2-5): DAGVTQSPTHLIKTRGQQVTLRCSPISGHKSVSWYQQVLGQGPQFIFQYYEKEERGRGNFPDRFSARQFPNYSSELNVNALLLGDSALYLCASSLAGAAETQYFGPGTRLLVL.

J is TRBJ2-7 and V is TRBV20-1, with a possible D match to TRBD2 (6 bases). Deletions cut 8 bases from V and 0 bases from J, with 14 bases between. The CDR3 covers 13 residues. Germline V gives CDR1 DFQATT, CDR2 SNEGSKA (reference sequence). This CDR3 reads CSTSGPDSYEQYF. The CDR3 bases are TGCAGTACAAGCGGGCCCGACTCCTACGAGCAGTACTTC.

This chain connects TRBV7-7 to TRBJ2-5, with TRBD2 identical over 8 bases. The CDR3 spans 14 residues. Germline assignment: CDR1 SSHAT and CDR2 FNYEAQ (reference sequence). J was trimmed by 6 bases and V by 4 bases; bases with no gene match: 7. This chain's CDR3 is CASSSSGRGKTQYF. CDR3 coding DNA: TGTGCCAGCAGCTCCAGCGGGAGAGGGAAGACCCAGTACTTC.

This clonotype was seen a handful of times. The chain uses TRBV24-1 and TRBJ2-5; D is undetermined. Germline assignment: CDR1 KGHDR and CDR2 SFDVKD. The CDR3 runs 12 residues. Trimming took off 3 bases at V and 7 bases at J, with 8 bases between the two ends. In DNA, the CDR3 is TGTGCCACCAGTGATCTACAGAGGACCCAGTACTTC. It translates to CATSDLQRTQYF.

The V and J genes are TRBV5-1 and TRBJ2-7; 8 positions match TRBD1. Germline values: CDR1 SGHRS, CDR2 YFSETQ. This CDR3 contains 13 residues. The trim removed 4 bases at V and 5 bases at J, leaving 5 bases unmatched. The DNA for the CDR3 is TGCGCCAGCAGCGTGGACAGGGCGGACGAGCAGTACTTC. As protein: CASSVDRADEQYF.

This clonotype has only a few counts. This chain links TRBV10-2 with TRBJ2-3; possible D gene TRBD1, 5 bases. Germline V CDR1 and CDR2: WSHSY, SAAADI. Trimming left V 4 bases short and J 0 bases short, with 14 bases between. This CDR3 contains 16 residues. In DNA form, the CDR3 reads TGCGCCAGCAGTGGAATAGCACAGGCTAGCACAGATACGCAGTATTTT. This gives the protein CASSGIAQASTDTQYF.

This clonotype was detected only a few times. Here the CDR3 DNA reads TGTGCCAGCAGCGGGGACAGGGGGCTCACCTCCTCTGGGGCCAACGTCCTGACTTTC. Its translation: CASSGDRGLTSSGANVLTF. This rearrangement joins TRBV5-6 to TRBJ2-6; 12 bases match TRBD1. The germline V gene encodes CDR1 SGHDT and CDR2 YYEEEE. Unmatched junction bases numbered 8, after V lost 4 bases and J lost 0 bases. The CDR3 length is 19 residues.

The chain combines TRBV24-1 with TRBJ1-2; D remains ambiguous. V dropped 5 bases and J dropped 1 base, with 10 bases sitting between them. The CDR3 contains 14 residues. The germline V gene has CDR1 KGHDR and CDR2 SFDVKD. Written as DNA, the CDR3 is TGTGCCACCAGTGGAGTAGGCAGTAACTATGGCTACACCTTC. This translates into CATSGVGSNYGYTF.

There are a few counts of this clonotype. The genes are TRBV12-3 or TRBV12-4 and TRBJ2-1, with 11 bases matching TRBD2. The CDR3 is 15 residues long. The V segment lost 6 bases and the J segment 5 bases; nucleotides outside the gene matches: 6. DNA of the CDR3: TGTGCCAGCAGGTATACTAGCGGGGGCCACAATGAGCAGTTCTTC. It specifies CASRYTSGGHNEQFF.

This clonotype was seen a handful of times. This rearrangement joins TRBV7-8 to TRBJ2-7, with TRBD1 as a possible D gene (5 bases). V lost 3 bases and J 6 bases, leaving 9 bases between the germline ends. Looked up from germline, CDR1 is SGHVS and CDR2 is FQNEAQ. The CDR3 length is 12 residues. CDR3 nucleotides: TGTGCCAGCAGCTTTTATCAGGGCGAGCAGTACGTC. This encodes CASSFYQGEQYV.

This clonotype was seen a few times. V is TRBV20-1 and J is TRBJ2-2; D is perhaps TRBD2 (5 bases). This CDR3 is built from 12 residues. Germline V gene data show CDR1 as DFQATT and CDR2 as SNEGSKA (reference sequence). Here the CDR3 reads CTTSRGTGELFF. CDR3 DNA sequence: TGCACTACCTCACGGGGCACCGGGGAGCTGTTTTTT.

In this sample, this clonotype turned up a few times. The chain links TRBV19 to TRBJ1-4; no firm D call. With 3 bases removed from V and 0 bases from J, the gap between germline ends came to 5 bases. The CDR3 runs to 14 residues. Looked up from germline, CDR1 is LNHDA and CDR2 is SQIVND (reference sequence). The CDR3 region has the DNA TGTGCCAGTAGTATTATGACAACTAATGAAAAACTGTTTTTT. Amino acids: CASSIMTTNEKLFF. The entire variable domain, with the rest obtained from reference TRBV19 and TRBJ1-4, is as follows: DGGITQSPKYLFRKEGQNVTLSCEQNLNHDAMYWYRQDPGQGLRLIYYSQIVNDFQKGDIAEGYSVSREKKESFPLTVTSAQKNPTAFYLCASSIMTTNEKLFFGSGTQLSVL.

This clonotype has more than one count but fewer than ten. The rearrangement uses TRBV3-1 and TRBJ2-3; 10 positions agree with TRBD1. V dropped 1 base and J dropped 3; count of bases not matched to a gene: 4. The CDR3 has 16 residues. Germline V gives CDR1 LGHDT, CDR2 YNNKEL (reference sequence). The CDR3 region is CASSQAPGQGTDTQYF. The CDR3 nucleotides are TGTGCCAGCAGCCAAGCCCCGGGACAGGGGACAGATACGCAGTATTTT.

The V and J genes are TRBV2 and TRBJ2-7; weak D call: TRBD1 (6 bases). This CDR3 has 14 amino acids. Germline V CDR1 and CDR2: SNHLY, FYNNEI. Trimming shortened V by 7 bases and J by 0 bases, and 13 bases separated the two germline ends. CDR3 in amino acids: CASTSGQTSYEQYF. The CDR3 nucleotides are TGTGCCAGCACGTCCGGACAGACCTCCTACGAGCAGTACTTC.

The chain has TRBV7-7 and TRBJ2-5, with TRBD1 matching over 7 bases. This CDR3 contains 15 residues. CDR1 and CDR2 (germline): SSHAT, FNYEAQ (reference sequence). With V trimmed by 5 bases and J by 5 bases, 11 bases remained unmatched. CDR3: CASSATWGQTETQYF. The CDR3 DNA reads TGTGCCAGCAGCGCCACATGGGGACAGACGGAGACCCAGTACTTC.

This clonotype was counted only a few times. For the CDR3, the DNA is TGTGCCAGCAGCTCCCCGGTACTAGCGGGGGCGCACACCTTTAGCACAGATACGCAGTATTTT. Protein sequence: CASSSPVLAGAHTFSTDTQYF. J is TRBJ2-3 and V is TRBV11-3, with TRBD2 matching over 11 bases. With V trimmed by 4 bases and J by 0 bases, 18 bases remained unmatched. Per germline, CDR1 SGHNT and CDR2 YENEEA. The CDR3 length is 21 residues. Combining the CDR3 with reference TRBV11-3 and TRBJ2-3 gives the whole variable domain EAGVVQSPRYKIIEKKQPVAFWCNPISGHNTLYWYLQNLGQGPELLIRYENEEAVDDSQLPKDRFSAERLKGVDSTLKIQPAELGDSAVYLCASSSPVLAGAHTFSTDTQYFGPGTRLTVL.

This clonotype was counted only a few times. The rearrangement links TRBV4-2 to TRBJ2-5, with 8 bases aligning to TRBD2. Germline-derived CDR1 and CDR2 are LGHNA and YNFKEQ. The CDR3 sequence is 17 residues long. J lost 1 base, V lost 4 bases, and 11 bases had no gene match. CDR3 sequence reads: CASSPGGGGGLQETQYF. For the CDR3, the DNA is TGTGCCAGCAGCCCAGGTGGGGGCGGGGGGCTCCAAGAGACCCAGTACTTC.

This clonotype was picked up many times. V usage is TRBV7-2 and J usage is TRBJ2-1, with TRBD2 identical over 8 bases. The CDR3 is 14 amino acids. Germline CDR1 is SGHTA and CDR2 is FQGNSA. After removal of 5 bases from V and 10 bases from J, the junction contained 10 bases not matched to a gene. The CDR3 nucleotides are TGTGCCAGCAGCCCAAATCGGGGGGGGAAAGAGCAGTTCTTC. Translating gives CASSPNRGGKEQFF.

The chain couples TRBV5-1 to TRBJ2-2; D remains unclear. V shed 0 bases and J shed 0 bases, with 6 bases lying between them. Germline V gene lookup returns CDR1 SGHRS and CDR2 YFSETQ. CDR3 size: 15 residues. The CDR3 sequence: CASSLVRPNTGELFF. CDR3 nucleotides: TGCGCCAGCAGCTTGGTCAGGCCGAACACCGGGGAGCTGTTTTTT.

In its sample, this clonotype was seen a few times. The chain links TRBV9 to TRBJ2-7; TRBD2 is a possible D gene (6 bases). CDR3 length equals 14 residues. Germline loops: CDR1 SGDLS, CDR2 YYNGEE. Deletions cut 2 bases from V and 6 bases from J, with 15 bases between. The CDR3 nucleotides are TGTGCCAGCAGCGTTAGCGGTACGCCTCGCGAGCAGTACTTC. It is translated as CASSVSGTPREQYF.

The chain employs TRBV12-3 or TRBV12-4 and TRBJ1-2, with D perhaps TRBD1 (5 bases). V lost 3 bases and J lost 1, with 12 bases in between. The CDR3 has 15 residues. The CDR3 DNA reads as TGTGCCAGCAGTTTTAGGGGTGACAGTAACTATGGCTACACCTTC. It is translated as CASSFRGDSNYGYTF.